This TCR beta chain was retrieved from a study of blood T cells in healthy people across ages. At least 6 million PBMCs were isolated per sample. J was trimmed by 8 bases and V by 0 bases; bases with no gene match: 2. CDR3 length equals 14 residues. The germline CDR1 and CDR2 sequences are SGHRS and YFSETQ. It was with a sample-barcoded 5' primer and a J-beta primer mix that a second PCR of roughly 7 to 11 cycles was run. Every single cDNA molecule received a tag from a template-switch adaptor with 12 random nucleotides. TCRdb processed the 5' RACE reads anew with MiXCR; each CDR3 protein has one entry. The sample has over 700,000 distinct CDR3 sequences, about 53% seen once.

Material for sequencing was blood. This receptor was taken from an elderly man in good health. The J gene is TRBJ1-4, the V gene TRBV5-1; 9 bases are a match to TRBD1. The CDR3 region is CASSLDRGLEKLFF. The CDR3, as DNA: TGCGCCAGCAGCTTGGACAGGGGGCTGGAAAAACTGTTTTTT. The variable domain in full, with the rest retrieved from reference TRBV5-1 and TRBJ1-4, is KAGVTQTPRYLIKTRGQQVTLSCSPISGHRSVSWYQQTPGQGLQFLFEYFSETQRNKGNFPGRFSGRQFSNSRSEMNVSTLELGDSALYLCASSLDRGLEKLFFGSGTQLSVL.